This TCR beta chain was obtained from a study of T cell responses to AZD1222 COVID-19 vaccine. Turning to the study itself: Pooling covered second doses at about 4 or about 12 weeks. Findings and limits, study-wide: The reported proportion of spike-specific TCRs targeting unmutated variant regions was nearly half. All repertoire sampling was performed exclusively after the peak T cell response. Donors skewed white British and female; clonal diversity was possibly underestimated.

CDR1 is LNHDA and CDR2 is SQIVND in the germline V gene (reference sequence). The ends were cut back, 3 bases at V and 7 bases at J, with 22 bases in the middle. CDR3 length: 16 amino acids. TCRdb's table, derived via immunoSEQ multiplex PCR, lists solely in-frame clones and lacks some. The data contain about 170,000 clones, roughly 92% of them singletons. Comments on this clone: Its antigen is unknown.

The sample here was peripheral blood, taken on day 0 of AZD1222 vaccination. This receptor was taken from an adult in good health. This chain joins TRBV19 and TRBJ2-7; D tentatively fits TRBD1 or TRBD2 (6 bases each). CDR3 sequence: CASSIITGALPGEQYF. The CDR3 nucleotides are TGTGCCAGTAGTATCATAACGGGGGCGCTCCCGGGGGAGCAGTACTTC. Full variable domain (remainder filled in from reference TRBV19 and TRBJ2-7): DGGITQSPKYLFRKEGQNVTLSCEQNLNHDAMYWYRQDPGQGLRLIYYSQIVNDFQKGDIAEGYSVSREKKESFPLTVTSAQKNPTAFYLCASSIITGALPGEQYFGPGTRLTVT.